Reported below is one T cell receptor beta chain. These data originate in a study of blood T cell repertoires in COVID-19. Here immunoSEQ multiplex PCR was the method, and the copy in TCRdb shows in-frame clones only, minus some. The table has about 73,000 clones, around four fifths seen once. In germline, CDR1 is LNHDA, CDR2 SQIVND (reference sequence). Trimming pared 5 bases from V and 4 bases from J, leaving 12 bases between. The CDR3 runs to 14 residues. The chain joins TRBV19 to TRBJ1-5; D is possibly TRBD1 (5 bases). This sequence was found in an elderly man with active or convalescent COVID-19. Specimen: peripheral blood. In nucleotides, the CDR3 is TGTGCCAGTAGTCCGTGGGGGGGAAATCAGCCCCAGCATTTT. It encodes CASSPWGGNQPQHF.